The 7 T cell receptor beta chains reported below all come from one sample, sequenced in a study of STAT5B mutations in CD4+ large granular lymphocyte leukemia. TCRdb's copy holds only in-frame clones and misses some; the assay was immunoSEQ multiplex PCR. The data contain about 2,200 clones, about nine tenths of them singletons. The sequenced sample consisted of PBMCs. These receptors originate from a woman in her seventies with CD4+ T-cell large granular lymphocyte leukemia.

The chain carries TRBV7-9 and TRBJ1-2, with 8 bases that match TRBD1. After removal of 1 base from V and 5 bases from J, the junction contained 0 bases not matched to a gene. Per the germline V gene, CDR1 is SEHNR and CDR2 is FQNEAQ (reference sequence). This CDR3 has 13 residues. CDR3 sequence: CASSLGQGYGYTF. The CDR3 DNA reads TGTGCCAGCAGCTTAGGACAGGGGTATGGCTACACCTTC.

In this sample, this clone turned up a few times. The V gene is TRBV4-2, the J gene TRBJ1-6; D is unresolved. V lost 5 bases, J lost 6 bases, and 14 bases lay in between. Germline values: CDR1 LGHNA, CDR2 YNFKEQ. The CDR3 totals 15 residues. The CDR3 here is CASSSRADPNSPLHF. The CDR3 DNA reads as TGTGCCAGCAGCTCACGAGCAGATCCTAATTCACCCCTCCACTTT.

This chain connects TRBV18 to TRBJ2-7, with a possible D match to TRBD1 (7 bases). CDR3 length: 15 residues. Per germline, CDR1 KGHSH and CDR2 LQKENI. V lost 0 bases and J 6 bases, leaving 15 bases between the germline ends. The CDR3 region is CASSPPSGGQGEQYF. DNA for the CDR3: TGTGCCAGCTCACCACCTTCAGGGGGGCAGGGCGAGCAGTACTTC.

In this sample, this clone turned up once. The chain's CDR3 is CAWTSARVRGNEKLFF. The CDR3 DNA follows: TGTGCCTGGACCTCGGCCAGGGTCAGGGGCAATGAAAAACTGTTTTTT. The chain is built from TRBV30 and TRBJ1-4; possible D gene TRBD1, 6 bases. The CDR3 totals 16 residues. Germline CDR1 GTSNPN, CDR2 SVGIG (reference sequence). V was trimmed by 4 bases and J by 5 bases, leaving 20 bases between them. The complete variable domain, with remaining parts taken from reference TRBV30 and TRBJ1-4, reads SQTIHQWPATLVQPVGSPLSLECTVEGTSNPNLYWYRQAAGRGLQLLFYSVGIGQISSEVPQNLSASRPQDRQFILSSKKLLLSDSGFYLCAWTSARVRGNEKLFFGSGTQLSVL.

This sequence joins TRBV6-5 and TRBJ2-7; 8 bases align to TRBD2. The CDR3 has 16 amino acids. The germline gives CDR1 MNHEY, CDR2 SVGAGI. Losses at the gene ends were 0 bases for V and 3 bases for J; bases not matched to a gene: 7. This CDR3 is CASSYSAGGLIYEQYF. The CDR3 bases are TGTGCCAGCAGTTACTCGGCGGGGGGCCTTATCTACGAGCAGTACTTC.

There are a few counts of this clone. The chain couples TRBV5-4 to TRBJ1-1, with a weak D call TRBD1 (5 bases). V lost 4 bases and J lost 1, with 14 bases in between. Germline CDR1 SGHNT, CDR2 YYREEE (reference sequence). The CDR3 is 15 residues long. CDR3 in amino acids: CASSRDSGRNTEAFF. DNA of the CDR3: TGTGCCAGCAGCCGCGACAGCGGCCGGAACACTGAAGCTTTCTTT.

V gene TRBV7-9 combines with J gene TRBJ1-2; TRBD1 might be the D (6 bases). Germline V lookup: CDR1 SEHNR, CDR2 FQNEAQ (reference sequence). V shed 4 bases and J shed 1 base, with 10 bases lying between them. The CDR3 has 14 residues. CDR3: CASSSGGSNYGYTF. CDR3 coding DNA: TGTGCCAGCAGCTCGGGGGGCAGTAACTATGGCTACACCTTC. Together with reference TRBV7-9 and TRBJ1-2, the CDR3 gives the full variable domain: DTGVSQNPRHKITKRGQNVTFRCDPISEHNRLYWYRQTLGQGPEFLTYFQNEAQLEKSRLLSDRFSAERPKGSFSTLEIQRTEQGDSAMYLCASSSGGSNYGYTFGSGTRLTVV.